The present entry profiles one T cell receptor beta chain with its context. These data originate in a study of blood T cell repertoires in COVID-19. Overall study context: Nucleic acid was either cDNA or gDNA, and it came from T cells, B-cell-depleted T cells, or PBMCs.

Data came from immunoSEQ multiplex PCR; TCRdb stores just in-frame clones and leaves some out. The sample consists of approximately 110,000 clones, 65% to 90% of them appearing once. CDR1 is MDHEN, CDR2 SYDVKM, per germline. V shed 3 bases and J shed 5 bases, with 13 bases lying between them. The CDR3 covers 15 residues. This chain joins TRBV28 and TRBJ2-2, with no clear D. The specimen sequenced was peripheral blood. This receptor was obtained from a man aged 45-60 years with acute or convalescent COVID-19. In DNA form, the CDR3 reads TGTGCCAGCAGTTTCACGGTTCATCCAACCGGGGAGCTGTTTTTT. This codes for CASSFTVHPTGELFF.